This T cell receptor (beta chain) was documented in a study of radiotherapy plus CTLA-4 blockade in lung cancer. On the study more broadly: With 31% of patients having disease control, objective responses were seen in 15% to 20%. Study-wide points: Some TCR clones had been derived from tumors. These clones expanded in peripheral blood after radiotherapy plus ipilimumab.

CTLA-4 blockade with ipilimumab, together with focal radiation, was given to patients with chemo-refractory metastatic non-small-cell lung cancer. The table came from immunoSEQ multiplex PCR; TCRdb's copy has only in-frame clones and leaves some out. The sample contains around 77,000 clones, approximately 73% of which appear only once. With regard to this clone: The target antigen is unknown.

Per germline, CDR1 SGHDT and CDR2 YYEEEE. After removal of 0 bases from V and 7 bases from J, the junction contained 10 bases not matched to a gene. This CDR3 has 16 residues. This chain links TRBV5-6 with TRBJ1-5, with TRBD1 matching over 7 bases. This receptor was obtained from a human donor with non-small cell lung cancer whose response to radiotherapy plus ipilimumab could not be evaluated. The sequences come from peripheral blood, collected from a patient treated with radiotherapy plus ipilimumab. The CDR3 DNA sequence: TGTGCCAGCAGCTTGGGAGGGGGCGATAGGGACCAGCCCCAGCATTTT. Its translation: CASSLGGGDRDQPQHF.